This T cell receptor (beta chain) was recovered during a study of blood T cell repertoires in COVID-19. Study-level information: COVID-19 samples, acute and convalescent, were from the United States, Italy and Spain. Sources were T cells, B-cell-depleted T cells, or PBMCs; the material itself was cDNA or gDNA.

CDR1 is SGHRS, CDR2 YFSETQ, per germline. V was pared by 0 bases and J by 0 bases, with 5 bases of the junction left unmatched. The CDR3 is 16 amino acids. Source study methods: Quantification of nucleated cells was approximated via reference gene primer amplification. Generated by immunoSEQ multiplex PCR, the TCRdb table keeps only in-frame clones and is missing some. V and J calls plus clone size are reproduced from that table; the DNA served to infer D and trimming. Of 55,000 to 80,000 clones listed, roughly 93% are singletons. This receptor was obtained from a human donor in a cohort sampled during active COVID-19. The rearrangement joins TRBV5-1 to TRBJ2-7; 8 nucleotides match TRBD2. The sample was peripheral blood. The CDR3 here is CASSLAPLAGSYEQYF. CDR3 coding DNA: TGCGCCAGCAGCTTGGCCCCGCTAGCGGGCTCCTACGAGCAGTACTTC.